These 23 T cell receptor beta chains were all obtained from the same sample, sequenced in a study of a mutant IDH1 vaccine in newly diagnosed glioma. Only in-frame clones appear in the TCRdb table, and some are missing; sequencing was by immunoSEQ multiplex PCR. Here the sample spans roughly 34,000 clones, approximately 50% being singletons. Time point meaning: week 5, during vaccination. Every vaccine dose comprised 300 ug of mutant IDH1 20-mer peptide plus topical imiquimod. No antigen has been assigned to these receptors. The specimen was PBMCs, collected from a glioma patient whose treatment included an IDH1 peptide vaccine. The origin of the receptors is a woman aged 18-30 years with glioma.

This clone was seen a few times. V is TRBV29-1 and J is TRBJ2-3; D is undetermined. This CDR3 region has 11 residues. The germline V gene has CDR1 SQVTM and CDR2 ANQGSEA. The V gene lost 2 bases and the J gene lost 9 bases, with 9 bases spanning the gap. The CDR3 loop is CSVELGSTQYF. CDR3 DNA: TGCAGCGTTGAATTGGGTAGCACGCAGTATTTT.

This chain uses TRBV5-4 with TRBJ2-2, with no clear D. This CDR3 region has 12 residues. CDR1 is SGHNT, CDR2 YYREEE, per germline (reference sequence). With 0 bases removed from V and 6 bases from J, the gap between germline ends came to 3 bases. The CDR3 sequence is CASSLVPGELFF. As DNA, the CDR3 is TGTGCCAGCAGCTTGGTTCCCGGGGAGCTGTTTTTT.

The chain uses TRBV7-9 and TRBJ2-5; 13 bases are a match to TRBD2. V shed 5 bases and J 4 bases; nucleotides not matched to a gene: 7. The CDR3 runs 16 residues. Germline assignment: CDR1 SEHNR and CDR2 FQNEAQ (reference sequence). The CDR3 bases are TGTGCCAGCAGCCTTTCGGGACTAGCGGGGAGAGAGACCCAGTACTTC. Amino acid sequence: CASSLSGLAGRETQYF.

This chain uses TRBV30 with TRBJ1-4; D remains ambiguous. The V gene lost 0 bases and the J gene lost 7 bases, with 9 bases spanning the gap. Per germline, CDR1 GTSNPN and CDR2 SVGIG (reference sequence). The CDR3 runs 13 residues. CDR3 sequence: CAWSVLGSEKLFF. The DNA for the CDR3 is TGTGCCTGGAGTGTACTAGGTTCTGAAAAACTGTTTTTT. The variable domain in full, completed from reference TRBV30 and TRBJ1-4, reads SQTIHQWPATLVQPVGSPLSLECTVEGTSNPNLYWYRQAAGRGLQLLFYSVGIGQISSEVPQNLSASRPQDRQFILSSKKLLLSDSGFYLCAWSVLGSEKLFFGSGTQLSVL.

The chain links TRBV11-2 to TRBJ2-1; 10 nucleotides agree with TRBD1. Per germline, CDR1 SGHAT and CDR2 FQNNGV. The CDR3 totals 17 residues. V was clipped by 3 bases and J by 5 bases; unmatched bases: 10. CDR3 bases: TGTGCCAGCAGCTTCACCAGAAGGGACAGGGGAAACAATGAGCAGTTCTTC. Encoded protein: CASSFTRRDRGNNEQFF.

The chain couples TRBV6-1 to TRBJ1-4; no reliable D call. The length of the CDR3 is 14 residues. Trimming pared 4 bases from V and 7 bases from J, leaving 13 bases between. Germline CDR1 is MNHNS and CDR2 is SASEGT. The CDR3 region is CASSGSSMSEKLFF. The CDR3 region has the DNA TGTGCCAGCAGTGGAAGCAGCATGAGTGAAAAACTGTTTTTT.

V is TRBV7-6 and J is TRBJ2-3; weak D call: TRBD1 (5 bases). Per germline, CDR1 SGHVS and CDR2 FNYEAQ. Trimming cost V 5 bases and J 2 bases, with 11 bases left between them. This CDR3 has 14 residues. CDR3 in DNA: TGTGCCAGCAGCCTATCGGACAACACAGATACGCAGTATTTT. Translated: CASSLSDNTDTQYF.

This rearrangement joins TRBV7-2 to TRBJ2-1; the D call may be TRBD1 or TRBD2 (5 bases each). CDR1 and CDR2 from the germline V gene are SGHTA and FQGNSA. Trimming stripped 5 bases from V and 7 bases from J, with 24 bases between. The CDR3 loop spans 17 amino acids. CDR3 bases: TGTGCCAGCAGCGCCATGCCCGCGGGCCTACAGGCGAATGAGCAGTTCTTC. Its translation is CASSAMPAGLQANEQFF.

The sample holds a few counts of this clone. The chain carries TRBV15 and TRBJ2-3; no clear D gene. The CDR3 covers 16 residues. The germline V gene encodes CDR1 LNHNV and CDR2 YYDKDF (reference sequence). The V end was cut by 2 bases, the J end by 1 base, with 13 bases between. CDR3 loop: CATSRPGRLGTDTQYF. CDR3 coding DNA: TGTGCCACCAGCAGACCTGGACGGCTAGGCACAGATACGCAGTATTTT.

The chain employs TRBV11-3 and TRBJ2-1; D possibly corresponds to TRBD1 (6 bases). V lost 0 bases and J 4 bases, leaving 10 bases between the germline ends. Germline CDR1 reads SGHNT; CDR2 reads YENEEA. The CDR3 has 15 residues. This chain's CDR3 is CASSLEEDSYNEQFF. Written as DNA, the CDR3 is TGTGCCAGCAGCTTAGAAGAGGACAGTTACAATGAGCAGTTCTTC.

The chain couples TRBV7-9 to TRBJ2-1; weak D call: TRBD2 (5 bases). CDR1 SEHNR and CDR2 FQNEAQ come from the germline V gene (reference sequence). V gave up 2 bases and J gave up 8 bases, with 10 bases separating them. CDR3 size: 13 residues. CDR3 loop: CASSLLSSDEQFF. The CDR3 nucleotides are TGTGCCAGCAGCTTACTAAGTAGCGATGAGCAGTTCTTC.

The genes are TRBV10-3 and TRBJ2-5; perhaps TRBD1 as D (5 bases). The CDR3 is 13 residues long. Trimming removed 4 bases from V and 4 bases from J, with 10 bases in between. Germline V lookup: CDR1 ENHRY, CDR2 SYGVKD. The CDR3 sequence: CAISGARAETQYF. CDR3 bases: TGTGCCATCAGTGGGGCCAGGGCAGAGACCCAGTACTTC.

The chain has TRBV5-8 and TRBJ1-1, with a tentative D call TRBD1 (5 bases). The germline V gene has CDR1 SGHTS and CDR2 YDEGEE. V was cut by 1 base and J by 2 bases, with 6 bases left in between. The CDR3 is 13 amino acids. The CDR3 is CASSLRGNTEAFF. CDR3 in DNA: TGTGCCAGCAGCTTGAGGGGAAACACTGAAGCTTTCTTT.

The CDR3 region is CASSYNGGTSTDTQYF. The CDR3 nucleotides read TGTGCCAGCAGCTACAACGGGGGGACCAGCACAGATACGCAGTATTTT. The genes are TRBV5-6 and TRBJ2-3; 7 nucleotides match TRBD2. Trimming took 3 bases from V and 0 from J; bases not matched to a gene: 7. Germline V gives CDR1 SGHDT, CDR2 YYEEEE. CDR3 length: 16 residues.

This clone was detected a few times. The chain couples TRBV5-1 to TRBJ2-7; either TRBD1 or TRBD2 may fit D (5 bases each). The CDR3 is made up of 16 amino acids. Germline V gives CDR1 SGHRS, CDR2 YFSETQ. V dropped 7 bases and J dropped 2 bases, with 22 bases sitting between them. This CDR3 reads CASPLDRGVSTYEQYF. The CDR3 DNA is TGCGCCAGCCCCCTGGATCGAGGGGTCTCCACCTACGAGCAGTACTTC.

This sequence joins TRBV5-1 and TRBJ2-1; the D gene is possibly TRBD2 (6 bases). Per the germline V gene, CDR1 is SGHRS and CDR2 is YFSETQ. The CDR3 extends over 15 amino acids. Deletions cut 5 bases from V and 6 bases from J, with 18 bases between. CDR3 sequence: CASSRAGSFTNEQFF. The CDR3 DNA follows: TGCGCCAGCAGTCGGGCCGGGAGCTTTACCAATGAGCAGTTCTTC.

The chain employs TRBV29-1 and TRBJ2-3, with no clear D. The CDR3 runs 12 residues. CDR1 and CDR2 (germline): SQVTM, ANQGSEA. The V gene lost 7 bases and the J gene lost 2 bases, with 10 bases spanning the gap. Written as DNA, the CDR3 is TGCAGCGCCCCCTCTAACACAGATACGCAGTATTTT. Its protein is CSAPSNTDTQYF.

This rearrangement joins TRBV10-3 to TRBJ2-3; 10 bases line up with TRBD2. Germline loops: CDR1 ENHRY, CDR2 SYGVKD. The CDR3 has 16 amino acids. V trimming: 5 bases; J trimming: 2 bases; junction bases outside the gene matches: 7. The CDR3 here is CAISPLAGATTDTQYF. The CDR3 coding sequence is TGTGCCATCAGTCCTCTAGCGGGGGCGACCACAGATACGCAGTATTTT.

This rearrangement joins TRBV25-1 to TRBJ2-1; the D gene could be TRBD1 or TRBD2 (5 bases each). This CDR3 has 16 residues. Germline values: CDR1 MGHDK, CDR2 SYGVNS. Trimming left V 6 bases short and J 4 bases short, with 19 bases between. CDR3 in amino acids: CASSSQGAGSYNEQFF. DNA for the CDR3: TGTGCCAGCAGCAGCCAGGGTGCGGGCTCTTACAATGAGCAGTTCTTC.

V and J are TRBV19 and TRBJ1-1; D uncertain. Germline V gene lookup returns CDR1 LNHDA and CDR2 SQIVND (reference sequence). The ends were cut back, 0 bases at V and 4 bases at J, with 12 bases in the middle. CDR3 size: 15 residues. The CDR3 here is CASSIEAGLVTEAFF. CDR3 bases: TGTGCCAGTAGTATAGAGGCGGGATTGGTCACTGAAGCTTTCTTT.

This clone has only one observation. J is TRBJ1-2 and V is TRBV10-1; maybe TRBD1 (5 bases). Trimming left V 7 bases short and J 5 bases short, with 35 bases between. The CDR3 covers 20 residues. The germline V gene encodes CDR1 WNHNN and CDR2 SYGVQD (reference sequence). This chain's CDR3 is CASIKGASSGAGRGSYGYTF. CDR3 coding DNA: TGCGCCAGCATAAAGGGAGCCTCAAGCGGGGCAGGACGGGGATCTTATGGCTACACCTTC.

This clone has just a few counts. The chain joins TRBV7-2 to TRBJ1-2; possible D gene TRBD1, 6 bases. This CDR3 region has 15 residues. Germline V gene sequence: CDR1 SGHTA, CDR2 FQGNSA. Trimming removed 5 bases from V and 8 bases from J, with 21 bases in between. The CDR3 sequence is CASSGVSGQGYGYTF. The CDR3 nucleotides read TGTGCCAGCAGCGGGGTATCTGGCCAGGGGTACGGCTACACCTTC. The full variable domain, its missing parts supplied by reference TRBV7-2 and TRBJ1-2, is GAGVSQSPSNKVTEKGKDVELRCDPISGHTALYWYRQSLGQGLEFLIYFQGNSAPDKSGLPSDRFSAERTGGSVSTLTIQRTQQEDSAVYLCASSGVSGQGYGYTFGSGTRLTVV.

The chain is built from TRBV19 and TRBJ2-3; no definite D call. CDR1 is LNHDA, CDR2 SQIVND, per germline (reference sequence). This CDR3 spans 14 amino acids. CDR3 DNA sequence: TGTTCCACCTCGGAGCGCGCGGCCCCAGATACGCAGTATTTT. It yields the protein CSTSERAAPDTQYF.